These T cell receptor beta chains were read from a single sample in a study of CD8+ T cells in alopecia areata. This table comes from immunoSEQ multiplex PCR, and its TCRdb copy is limited to in-frame clones, with some not included. The top ten hold 4.5% to 5% of the sample, which has about 150,000 clones, roughly 60% seen once. Sample: CD4+ T cells sorted from blood. These receptor sequences come from a human donor in good health. The CDR3 runs from the conserved cysteine through the conserved F or W. The order of the fields is clone size, D gene, J gene, V gene, CDR3 DNA, CDR3 protein. The D gene is left open where the match is weak. The listing skips clone size in some rows; elsewhere it reads once, few, many or a size class.

NA NA TRBJ2-5 TRBV28 TGTGCCAGCAGTTTATGGGGCGGGACCCCCCAAGAGACCCAGTACTTC CASSLWGGTPQETQYF
NA NA TRBJ2-7 TRBV6-5 TGTGCCAGCAGGACTAGACAGCTTCTCTACGAGCAGTACTTC CASRTRQLLYEQYF
NA NA TRBJ2-6 TRBV19 TGTGCCAGTAGTAAGCACAGGGCTGGGGCCAACGTCCTGACTTTC CASSKHRAGANVLTF
few NA TRBJ1-4 TRBV29-1 TGCAGCGTGGGGGACGGCTCAACTAATGAAAAACTGTTTTTT CSVGDGSTNEKLFF
few TRBD2 TRBJ2-1 TRBV29-1 TGCAGCGTTGGGAATGGACTAGCGGGGCCCAATGAGCAGTTCTTC CSVGNGLAGPNEQFF
NA TRBD1 TRBJ1-2 TRBV7-9 TGTGCCAGCAGGGGAGACAGGGCGAAGGGCTACACCTTC CASRGDRAKGYTF
few NA TRBJ1-5 TRBV28 TGTGCCACTCAGGACAGCCTCAATCAGCCCCAGCATTTT CATQDSLNQPQHF
few TRBD1 TRBJ1-2 TRBV28 TGTGCCAGCAGTGACCGGGGACAGCGGGACTATGGCTACACCTTC CASSDRGQRDYGYTF
NA NA TRBJ2-5 TRBV2 TGTGCCAGCAGGAGAGACCCCGCCATAGAGACCCAGTACTTC CASRRDPAIETQYF
NA NA TRBJ2-2 TRBV5-1 TGCGCCAGCAGCTTGGGGGTTTCGGGATCGAACACCGGGGAGCTGTTTTTT CASSLGVSGSNTGELFF
NA TRBD2 TRBJ2-1 TRBV29-1 TGCAGCGTCGATACTACAACTTTTAGCGGGAGGATTTACAATGAGCAGTTCTTC CSVDTTTFSGRIYNEQFF
few NA TRBJ1-2 TRBV10-3 TGTGCCATCAGTGGGTCCTGGGTCGGTGGCTACACCTTC CAISGSWVGGYTF
once NA TRBJ2-6 TRBV5-1 TGCGCCAGCTCCCACGGAAGGGCCAACGTCCTGACTTTC CASSHGRANVLTF
NA NA TRBJ2-1 TRBV7-9 TGTGCCAGCAGCTTACTTATGACAGGAACCTACAATGAGCAGTTCTTC CASSLLMTGTYNEQFF
few NA TRBJ2-5 TRBV28 TGTGCCAGCAGTCAGAGGAAGATGACCCAGTACTTC CASSQRKMTQYF
NA NA TRBJ1-2 TRBV5-6 TGTGCCAGCAGCTTGCAGGGGCAGGGCTATGGCTACACCTTC CASSLQGQGYGYTF
NA TRBD2 TRBJ2-7 TRBV25-1 TGTGCCAGCAGTGACCCTAGCGGGAGCCACGAGCAGTACTTC CASSDPSGSHEQYF
NA NA TRBJ1-1 TRBV5-4 TGTGCCAGCAGCTCACTCTCCAGAAACACTGAAGCTTTCTTT CASSSLSRNTEAFF
NA NA TRBJ2-7 TRBV4-1 TGCGCCAGCAGCCAAGTGGGTCGACAGAGGGTCGACGAGCAGTACTTC CASSQVGRQRVDEQYF
NA TRBD1 TRBJ1-2 TRBV2 TGTGCCAGCAGTGCGGATGGGCAGGGGGGAGGCTACACCTTC CASSADGQGGGYTF
NA NA TRBJ1-1 TRBV7-9 TGTGCCAGCAGCTTAGCACTGGCCCTAAGGAGGAACACTGAAGCTTTCTTT CASSLALALRRNTEAFF
NA TRBD1 TRBJ2-6 TRBV7-9 TGTGCCAGCAGCTTAGAGGGGACAGGCTACAGATCTGGGGCCAACGTCCTGACTTTC CASSLEGTGYRSGANVLTF
NA TRBD1 TRBJ1-1 TRBV29-1 TGCAGCGTTGAAGATACCCAACGACAGGGGAGGGTAGCTGAAGCTTTCTTT CSVEDTQRQGRVAEAFF
NA NA TRBJ1-2 TRBV18 TGTGCCAGCTCACCAACTTCGGGGCGGCAAGGGGGCTACACCTTC CASSPTSGRQGGYTF
NA NA TRBJ2-3 TRBV28 TGTGCCAGCAGTCCTTTGGGGCTGAGCACAGATACGCAGTATTTT CASSPLGLSTDTQYF
NA TRBD2 TRBJ2-1 TRBV30 TGTGCCCGCGGGACTAGCGGGGGGGGGCAGTTCTTC CARGTSGGGQFF
few TRBD2 TRBJ2-7 TRBV29-1 TGCAGCGCCGGACTAGTTTACGAGCAGTACTTC CSAGLVYEQYF
NA TRBD1 TRBJ2-2 TRBV7-9 TGTGCCAGCAGCTTAGGAGACAGGGGGCGAACCGGGGAGCTGTTTTTT CASSLGDRGRTGELFF
NA TRBD2 TRBJ2-1 TRBV25-1 TGTGCCAGCAGCCCAGGCGGGAGGTGGTACAATGAGCAGTTCTTC CASSPGGRWYNEQFF
NA NA TRBJ1-5 TRBV10-3 TGTGCCATCAGTGAGGAGCAGGATCAGCCCCAGCATTTT CAISEEQDQPQHF
NA TRBD1 TRBJ1-4 TRBV29-1 TGCAGCGTGGCGGACAGGTTCGGTGAAAAACTGTTTTTT CSVADRFGEKLFF
NA TRBD1 TRBJ2-5 TRBV10-3 TGTGCCATCTCGCGGCAGGGGGCAGAGACCCAGTACTTC CAISRQGAETQYF
NA NA TRBJ1-2 TRBV28 TGTGCCAGCAGTTTAGGCAGGGGTGACGGCTACACCTTC CASSLGRGDGYTF
NA NA TRBJ1-1 TRBV29-1 TGCAGCGTTGAGTCTACGGACCTCGGTGGGGCTTTCTTT CSVESTDLGGAFF
NA TRBD1 TRBJ2-7 TRBV28 TGTGCCAGCAATCCGGGACAGGCCTCGGGTGAGCAGTACTTC CASNPGQASGEQYF
NA NA TRBJ1-2 TRBV2 TGTGCCAGCAGTATACAGGGAGGCTATGGCTACACCTTC CASSIQGGYGYTF
NA NA TRBJ2-5 TRBV7-3 TGTGCCAGCAGCAGGGGGACCCAAGAGACCCAGTACTTC CASSRGTQETQYF
NA NA TRBJ2-2 TRBV29-1 TGCAGCGTTGCTCCGGGACGGGCCACCGGGGAGCTGTTTTTT CSVAPGRATGELFF
few NA TRBJ2-2 TRBV11-2 TGTGCCAGCAGCTCCTTAACGGGGCGCCCCGGGGAGCTGTTTTTT CASSSLTGRPGELFF
NA TRBD1 TRBJ1-2 TRBV6-5 TGTGCCAGCAGTTACTCGACAGGGGGAAACTATGGCTACACCTTC CASSYSTGGNYGYTF
once NA TRBJ2-5 TRBV5-1 TGCGCCAGCAGTCCCGTGACCCAAGAGACCCAGTACTTC CASSPVTQETQYF